These T cell receptor beta chains were read from a single sample in a study of CD8 T cells in Susac syndrome. TCRdb re-derived calls from the immunoSEQ multiplex PCR reads in MiXCR, one entry per CDR3 protein. The sample has approximately 100,000 distinct CDR3 sequences, approximately 94% seen once. The sample consisted of CD8+ T cells from PBMCs. Receptors originate from a human donor with Susac syndrome. Both conserved end residues are part of each CDR3. The D gene is left open where the match is weak. Size values are once, few and many counts, or a class for expanded clones, and some rows have none.

j_gene,v_gene,abundance,d_gene,CDR3nt,CDR3aa
TRBJ2-3,TRBV4-3,NA,TRBD1,TGCGCCAGCAGCCAAGGACCGGGACAGGATCAGGATACGCAGTATTTT,CASSQGPGQDQDTQYF
TRBJ2-5,TRBV13,NA,TRBD2,TGTGCCAGCAGCCCCGGGGGGGCCCAAGAGACCCAGTACTTC,CASSPGGAQETQYF
TRBJ2-1,TRBV11-2,NA,NA,TGTGCCAGCAGCTTAGGATCGGCGGACGAGCAGTTCTTC,CASSLGSADEQFF
TRBJ1-2,TRBV5-8,NA,NA,TGTGCCAGCAGCTCAGAGGTTGGCGCTAACTATGGCTACACCTTC,CASSSEVGANYGYTF
TRBJ2-5,TRBV27,NA,NA,TGTGCCAGCAGTTTATCTCCCCAAGAGACCCAGTACTTC,CASSLSPQETQYF
TRBJ1-5,TRBV23-1,once,NA,TGCGCCAGCAGTCCCCAGGGGCAGAGTGCAAGGGCCCAGCATTTT,CASSPQGQSARAQHF
TRBJ2-4,TRBV15,NA,TRBD1,TGTGCCACCAGACAGACCGGGACAGGGGAAAACATTCAGTACTTC,CATRQTGTGENIQYF
TRBJ2-7,TRBV29-1,NA,TRBD1,TGCAGCGTTAGGACAGGCTCCTACGAGCAGTACTTC,CSVRTGSYEQYF
TRBJ2-7,TRBV6-5,NA,TRBD2,TGTGCCAGCAGTTACTCTAGCGGGGGGGCCTACGAGCAGTACTTC,CASSYSSGGAYEQYF
TRBJ1-5,TRBV6-5,few,NA,TGTGCCAGCAGTCCCGGTACCAATCAGCCCCAGCATTTT,CASSPGTNQPQHF
TRBJ2-1,TRBV27,NA,NA,TGTGCCAGCAGGGAGAGGCAGGGGAAGGATGAGCAGTTCTTC,CASRERQGKDEQFF
TRBJ2-2,TRBV25-1,NA,NA,TGTGCCAGCAGTGTACTGGACAGCACGAACACCGGGGAGCTGTTTTTT,CASSVLDSTNTGELFF
TRBJ2-7,TRBV13,NA,NA,TGTGCCAGCAGCTTAGATAGGGTCGAGCAGTACTTC,CASSLDRVEQYF
TRBJ2-7,TRBV6-2/TRBV6-3,NA,NA,TGTGCCAGCAGTTACTCGGGCGCCTTATACGAGCAGTACTTC,CASSYSGALYEQYF